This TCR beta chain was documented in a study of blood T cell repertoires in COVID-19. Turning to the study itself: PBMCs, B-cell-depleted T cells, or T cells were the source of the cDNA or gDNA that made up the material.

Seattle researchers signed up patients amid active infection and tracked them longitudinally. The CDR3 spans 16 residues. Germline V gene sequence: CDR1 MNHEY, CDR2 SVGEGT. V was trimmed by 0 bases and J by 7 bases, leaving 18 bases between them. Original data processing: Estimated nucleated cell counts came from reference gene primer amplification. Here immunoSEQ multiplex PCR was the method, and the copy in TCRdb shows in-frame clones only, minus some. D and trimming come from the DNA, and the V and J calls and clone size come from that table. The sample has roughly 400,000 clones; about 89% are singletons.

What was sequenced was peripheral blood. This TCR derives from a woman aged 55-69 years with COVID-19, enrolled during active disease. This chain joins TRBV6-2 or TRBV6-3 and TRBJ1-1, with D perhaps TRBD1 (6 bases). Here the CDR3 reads CASSYSRDNTEGEAFF. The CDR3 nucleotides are TGTGCCAGCAGTTACTCTAGGGACAACACTGAGGGTGAAGCTTTCTTT.